The clone carrying this TCR beta chain occurred once. Its specificity is unknown. This sample was included in a study of T cell repertoires in cytomegalovirus infection. Germline CDR1 is SGHDT and CDR2 is YYEEEE. The V segment lost 4 bases and the J segment 7 bases; nucleotides outside the gene matches: 9. The CDR3 spans 14 residues. Via MiXCR, TCRdb re-called the reads, giving one row per CDR3 protein. The sample consists of about 900,000 distinct CDR3 sequences, approximately 31% of them appearing once. The sample consisted of cultured CD8+ T cells from PBMCs, taken from culture after CMV antigen stimulation. The chain links TRBV5-6 to TRBJ2-7; 9 positions agree with TRBD1. The sequence was collected from a human donor in good health (CMV status not recorded). Some clones in this sample may be carry-over from other donors' samples. This chain's CDR3 is CASSAYRGLREQYV. The CDR3 DNA follows: TGTGCCAGCAGCGCATACAGGGGGCTGAGGGAGCAGTACGTC.